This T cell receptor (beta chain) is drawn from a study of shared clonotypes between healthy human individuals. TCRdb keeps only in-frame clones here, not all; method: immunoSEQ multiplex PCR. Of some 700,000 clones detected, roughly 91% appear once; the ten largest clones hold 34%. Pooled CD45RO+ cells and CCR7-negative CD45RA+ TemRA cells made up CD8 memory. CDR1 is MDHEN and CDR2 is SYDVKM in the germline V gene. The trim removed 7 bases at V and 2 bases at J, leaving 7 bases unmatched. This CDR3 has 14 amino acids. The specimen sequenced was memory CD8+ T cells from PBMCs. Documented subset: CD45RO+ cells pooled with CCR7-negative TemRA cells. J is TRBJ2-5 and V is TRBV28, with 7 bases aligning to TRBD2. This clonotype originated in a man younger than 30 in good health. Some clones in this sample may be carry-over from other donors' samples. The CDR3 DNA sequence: TGTGCCAGCACTCCCGGGGAGGGACAAGAGACCCAGTACTTC. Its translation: CASTPGEGQETQYF.